The present T cell receptor (beta chain) was sequenced within a study of T cell responses to AZD1222 COVID-19 vaccine. Study findings and constraints: White British people made up most donors, females outnumbered males, and clonal diversity was possibly underestimated. No day 14 peak samples; only post-peak repertoires were characterized. Spike-specific TCR depth and breadth grew after two AZD1222 doses.

The length of the CDR3 is 14 residues. Per germline, CDR1 DFQATT and CDR2 SNEGSKA (reference sequence). Deletions cut 3 bases from V and 5 bases from J, with 16 bases between. TCRdb's copy holds only in-frame clones and misses some; the assay was immunoSEQ multiplex PCR. The repertoire holds 110,000 or so clones, about 90% seen once, with 6.5% to 9.5% in the top ten. As to this clone: The target antigen is unknown.

The material sequenced was peripheral blood, taken on day 0 of AZD1222 vaccination. The chain couples TRBV20-1 to TRBJ1-1; possible D gene TRBD1, 5 bases. The sequence came from an adult in good health. This CDR3 is CSASDGVGETEAFF. CDR3 bases: TGCAGTGCTAGTGACGGGGTGGGGGAAACTGAAGCTTTCTTT.